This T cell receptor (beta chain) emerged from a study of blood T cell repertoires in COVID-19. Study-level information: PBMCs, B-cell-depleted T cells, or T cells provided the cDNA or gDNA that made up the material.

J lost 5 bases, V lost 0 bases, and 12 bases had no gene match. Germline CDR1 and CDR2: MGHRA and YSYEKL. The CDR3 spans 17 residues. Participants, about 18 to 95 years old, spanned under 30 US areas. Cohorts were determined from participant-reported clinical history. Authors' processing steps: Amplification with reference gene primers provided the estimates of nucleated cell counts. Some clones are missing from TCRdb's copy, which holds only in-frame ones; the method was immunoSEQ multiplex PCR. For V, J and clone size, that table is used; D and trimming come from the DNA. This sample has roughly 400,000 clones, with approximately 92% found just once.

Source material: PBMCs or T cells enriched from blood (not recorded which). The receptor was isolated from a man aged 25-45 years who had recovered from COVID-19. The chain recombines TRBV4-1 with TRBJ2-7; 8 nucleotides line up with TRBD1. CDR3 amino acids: CASSQEVVGTGIHEQYF. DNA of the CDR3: TGCGCCAGCAGCCAAGAAGTAGTGGGGACAGGTATCCACGAGCAGTACTTC.